The T cell receptor (beta chain) described here comes from a study of OX40 agonist ivuxolimab in advanced cancers. The wider study: Patients were dosed with the agonistic anti-OX40 (CD134) antibody ivuxolimab.

Germline V gene sequence: CDR1 SGHRS, CDR2 YFSETQ. V lost 0 bases to trimming and J lost 6 bases, with 16 bases between them. This CDR3 spans 15 amino acids. With regard to this clone: Its specificity is unknown.

Findings of the study overall: A proportion of nonresponders additionally exhibited low normalized T-cell clonal expansion. Individuals who were partial responders at 0.1-3.0 mg/kg had clonal expansion that ranked among the lowest. Clones of CD4+ and CD8+ blood T cells grew by week 6 at doses of 0.1 to 3.0 mg/kg.

The repertoire was sequenced with immunoSEQ multiplex PCR; TCRdb's copy has only in-frame clones and lacks some. The table includes 91,000 or so clones, 65% to 90% detected once. Here the sequenced sample was CD4+ or CD8+ T cells sorted from blood, taken in a trial of the OX40 agonist ivuxolimab. The receptor's source is an adult with an advanced solid tumor such as melanoma, head and neck, liver or kidney cancer. The V call is TRBV5-1, the J call TRBJ2-7, with a weak D call TRBD1 (7 bases). DNA of the CDR3: TGCGCCAGCAGCTTGGTTTCTTACAGGGGAGGCGAGCAGTACTTC. Translation: CASSLVSYRGGEQYF.